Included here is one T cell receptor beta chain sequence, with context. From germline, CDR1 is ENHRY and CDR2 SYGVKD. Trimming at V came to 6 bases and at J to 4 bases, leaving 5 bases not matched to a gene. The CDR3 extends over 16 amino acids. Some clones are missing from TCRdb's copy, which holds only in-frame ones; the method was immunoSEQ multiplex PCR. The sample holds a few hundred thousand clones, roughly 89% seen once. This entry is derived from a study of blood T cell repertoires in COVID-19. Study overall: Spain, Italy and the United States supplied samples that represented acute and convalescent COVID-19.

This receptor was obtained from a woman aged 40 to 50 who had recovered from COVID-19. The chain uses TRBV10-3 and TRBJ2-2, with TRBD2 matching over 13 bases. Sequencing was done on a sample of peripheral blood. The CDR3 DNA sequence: TGTGCCATCAGCACCGGGACTAGCGGGATCACCGGGGAGCTGTTTTTT. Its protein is CAISTGTSGITGELFF.